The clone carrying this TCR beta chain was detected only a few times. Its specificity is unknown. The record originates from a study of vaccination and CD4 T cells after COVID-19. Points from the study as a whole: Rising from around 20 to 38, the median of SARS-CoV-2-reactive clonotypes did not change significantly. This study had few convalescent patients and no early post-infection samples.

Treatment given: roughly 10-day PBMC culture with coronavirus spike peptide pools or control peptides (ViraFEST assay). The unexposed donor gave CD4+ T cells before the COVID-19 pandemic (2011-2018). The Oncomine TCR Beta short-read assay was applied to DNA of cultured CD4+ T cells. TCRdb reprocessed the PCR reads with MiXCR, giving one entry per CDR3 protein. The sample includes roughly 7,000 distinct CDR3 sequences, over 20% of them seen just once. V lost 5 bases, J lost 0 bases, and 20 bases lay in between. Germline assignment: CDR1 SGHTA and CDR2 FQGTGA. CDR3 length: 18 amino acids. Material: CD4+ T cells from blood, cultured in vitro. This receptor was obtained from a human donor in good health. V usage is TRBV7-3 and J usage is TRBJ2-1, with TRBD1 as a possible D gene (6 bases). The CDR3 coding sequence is TGTGCCAGCAGCCCTATTAAGACAGGCGTTAGCTCCTACAATGAGCAGTTCTTC. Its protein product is CASSPIKTGVSSYNEQFF.